What follows is one T cell receptor beta chain and its context. No antigen is known for it. Sequencing was performed with immunoSEQ multiplex PCR; in TCRdb, only in-frame clones are kept and a portion is missing. The sample consists of about 140,000 clones, around nine tenths of them appearing once. The sample belongs to a study of T cell responses to AZD1222 COVID-19 vaccine. Study results and caveats: It was only after the peak T cell response that any repertoires were sampled. Reportedly, nearly half of unique spike TCRs recognized epitopes outside B.1.351/B.1.1.7 mutations.

The CDR3 loop spans 17 amino acids. CDR1 and CDR2 from the germline V gene are SGHTA and FQGNSA. V was clipped by 5 bases and J by 1 base; unmatched bases: 9. The V gene is TRBV7-2, the J gene TRBJ2-3, with 10 bases fitting TRBD2. Here the sequenced sample was peripheral blood, taken 28 days after the second AZD1222 dose. The origin of this receptor is an adult who received the AZD1222 COVID-19 vaccine. CDR3 loop: CASSVGAGGGGTDTQYF. CDR3 in DNA: TGTGCCAGCAGCGTGGGAGCGGGGGGGGGTGGCACAGATACGCAGTATTTT.